A selection of T cell receptor beta chains follows, all from one sample in a study of regulatory T cells in long-lasting Graves disease. Each CDR3 protein is one row after TCRdb ran MiXCR on the multiplex PCR reads. The sample carries 350,000 to 500,000 distinct CDR3 sequences, around 20% recorded once. The sequencing used peripheral blood mononuclear cells (PBMCs), collected when the disease was refractory, from a patient treated with antithyroid drugs. All receptors derive from a female donor with Graves disease. Each CDR3 is given with its conserved first and last residue. A D gene is named only where the DNA matches it firmly. Clone size is stated in some rows and not others, as once, few, many or a class when expanded.

CDR3 protein	CDR3 DNA	clone size	V gene	J gene	D gene
CASSSGTGSNEKLFF	TGTGCCAGCAGTTCAGGGACAGGATCAAATGAAAAACTGTTTTTT	-	TRBV12-3/TRBV12-4	TRBJ1-4	TRBD1
CASSLGQGFINEQFF	TGTGCCAGCAGTTTAGGGCAGGGTTTCATCAATGAGCAGTTCTTC	-	TRBV28	TRBJ2-1	-
CASSFGLAGPYEQYF	TGTGCCAGCAGTTTTGGCCTAGCGGGACCCTACGAGCAGTACTTC	many	TRBV28	TRBJ2-7	TRBD2
CASTTTFRAPHF	TGTGCCAGCACCACCACATTCAGGGCCCCGCATTTT	-	TRBV28	TRBJ1-5	-
CASRDLRYEQYF	TGTGCCAGCCGGGACTTGAGATACGAGCAGTACTTC	few	TRBV25-1	TRBJ2-7	-
CASSTRDGGFTAFF	TGTGCCAGCAGCACCCGGGACGGAGGTTTCACAGCTTTCTTT	few	TRBV7-9	TRBJ1-1	-
CSEFGTGGETQYF	TGCAGTGAATTCGGGACAGGGGGGGAGACCCAGTACTTC	-	TRBV20-1	TRBJ2-5	TRBD1
CASSFSGRGNEQFF	TGTGCCAGCAGCTTTAGCGGGAGAGGGAATGAGCAGTTCTTC	few	TRBV7-2	TRBJ2-1	TRBD2
CASSIGRAGGELFF	TGTGCCAGTAGTATTGGTAGGGCTGGCGGGGAGCTGTTTTTT	-	TRBV19	TRBJ2-2	-
CAWLGDSYEQYF	TGTGCCTGGCTCGGGGACTCCTACGAGCAGTACTTC	few	TRBV30	TRBJ2-7	-
CATSESKNTEAFF	TGTGCCACCAGTGAATCGAAGAACACTGAAGCTTTCTTT	many	TRBV24-1	TRBJ1-1	-
CASSQGTGAAFF	TGTGCCAGCAGCCAAGGAACAGGGGCGGCTTTCTTT	-	TRBV3-1	TRBJ1-1	TRBD1
CASSLMEGAIEKLFF	TGTGCCAGCAGCTTGATGGAGGGGGCTATTGAAAAACTGTTTTTT	-	TRBV7-9	TRBJ1-4	TRBD1
CASSEGRTNTGELFF	TGTGCCAGCAGCGAGGGACGGACGAACACCGGGGAGCTGTTTTTT	-	TRBV6-1	TRBJ2-2	-
CAWSGTGFSSGNTIYF	TGTGCCTGGAGCGGAACAGGTTTTTCCTCTGGAAACACCATATATTTT	-	TRBV30	TRBJ1-3	-
CASSSTNSLAERGEQYF	TGTGCCAGCAGTTCGACAAATTCACTAGCGGAAAGGGGGGAGCAGTACTTC	many	TRBV28	TRBJ2-7	TRBD2
CASSPSGGGETQYF	TGTGCCAGCAGCCCGAGCGGGGGTGGGGAGACCCAGTACTTC	many	TRBV7-8	TRBJ2-5	TRBD2
CASSEGGGAYNEQFF	TGTGCCAGCAGTGAAGGTGGCGGGGCATACAATGAGCAGTTCTTC	-	TRBV2	TRBJ2-1	-
CASSYRAGAGETQYF	TGTGCCAGCAGTTACCGAGCGGGAGCGGGGGAGACCCAGTACTTC	few	TRBV6-9	TRBJ2-5	TRBD2
CASSLAGALPKAFF	TGTGCCAGCAGCTTGGCCGGGGCCCTACCTAAAGCTTTCTTT	-	TRBV5-1	TRBJ1-1	-
CSARGGTGNQPQHF	TGCAGTGCTAGAGGGGGGACAGGGAATCAGCCCCAGCATTTT	few	TRBV20-1	TRBJ1-5	TRBD1
CAISEWGLTYSIQETQYF	TGTGCCATCAGTGAGTGGGGACTTACCTATTCAATTCAAGAGACCCAGTACTTC	-	TRBV10-3	TRBJ2-5	-
CASCLVGDSNQPQHF	TGCGCCAGCTGCCTGGTCGGTGATAGCAATCAGCCCCAGCATTTT	-	TRBV5-1	TRBJ1-5	-
CASSYEGTWGDEQYF	TGTGCCAGCAGTTATGAGGGCACCTGGGGGGACGAGCAGTACTTC	-	TRBV6-5	TRBJ2-7	-
CASRADGRGYTF	TGTGCCAGCAGGGCGGATGGAAGGGGCTACACCTTC	many	TRBV6-1	TRBJ1-2	-
CASSSGGRAGTGELFF	TGTGCCAGCAGTTCCGGCGGGAGGGCGGGCACCGGGGAGCTGTTTTTT	many	TRBV2	TRBJ2-2	TRBD2
CSARQQGNTEAFF	TGCAGTGCTCGCCAACAGGGAAACACTGAAGCTTTCTTT	many	TRBV20-1	TRBJ1-1	-
CASSPPAGAYEQYF	TGTGCCAGCAGCCCCCCGGCGGGAGCCTACGAGCAGTACTTC	-	TRBV28	TRBJ2-7	TRBD2
CASSFAANYGYTF	TGTGCCAGTTCGTTTGCTGCCAACTATGGCTACACCTTC	-	TRBV19	TRBJ1-2	-
CASTVSGRAENEQFF	TGTGCCAGCACCGTAAGCGGGAGGGCCGAGAATGAGCAGTTCTTC	few	TRBV28	TRBJ2-1	TRBD2
CAWSAGESTNQPQHF	TGTGCCTGGAGTGCTGGGGAGAGCACAAATCAGCCCCAGCATTTT	few	TRBV30	TRBJ1-5	-
CSAEAGVDSEQYF	TGCAGCGCGGAAGCGGGAGTCGACTCCGAGCAGTACTTC	many	TRBV29-1	TRBJ2-7	TRBD2
CASSIGTGTQPQHF	TGTGCCAGCAGCATCGGGACAGGGACTCAGCCCCAGCATTTT	-	TRBV5-8	TRBJ1-5	TRBD1
CASSRLTSGEDEQYF	TGTGCCAGTAGTCGGCTGACTAGCGGAGAGGACGAGCAGTACTTC	many	TRBV19	TRBJ2-7	TRBD2
CASSARPGTGYNEQFF	TGTGCCAGCAGTGCCCGACCCGGGACAGGCTACAATGAGCAGTTCTTC	-	TRBV6-1	TRBJ2-1	TRBD1
CSAREPTKRNTGELFF	TGCAGTGCTAGAGAGCCCACTAAGCGGAACACCGGGGAGCTGTTTTTT	-	TRBV20-1	TRBJ2-2	-
CASSERLYYGYTF	TGTGCCAGCAGTGAAAGACTGTACTATGGCTACACCTTC	many	TRBV10-2	TRBJ1-2	-
CSARADKTYEQYF	TGCAGTGCTAGGGCGGACAAGACCTACGAGCAGTACTTC	few	TRBV20-1	TRBJ2-7	-
CSARVQINYGYTF	TGCAGTGCTAGGGTTCAGATTAACTATGGCTACACCTTC	many	TRBV20-1	TRBJ1-2	-
CASSLDGPAGYTF	TGTGCCAGCAGCCTAGACGGACCAGCGGGCTACACCTTC	many	TRBV3-1	TRBJ1-2	-
CASSPPDTIYGYTF	TGTGCCAGCAGCCCACCTGACACAATCTATGGCTACACCTTC	many	TRBV28	TRBJ1-2	-
CARLDREGQETQYF	TGTGCCAGGTTGGACAGGGAGGGTCAAGAGACCCAGTACTTC	many	TRBV28	TRBJ2-5	-
CASTPQTLGEQYF	TGTGCCTCCACTCCTCAGACCCTAGGAGAGCAGTACTTC	few	TRBV30	TRBJ2-7	-
CASSLQGNEMNTEAFF	TGTGCCAGCAGCTTACAGGGGAACGAAATGAACACTGAAGCTTTCTTT	-	TRBV7-2	TRBJ1-1	-
CASSRWVRERETQYF	TGTGCCAGCAGCCGATGGGTGCGGGAGCGGGAGACCCAGTACTTC	few	TRBV7-8	TRBJ2-5	TRBD2
CASRTSGSTDTQYF	TGCGCCAGTAGGACTAGCGGGAGCACAGATACGCAGTATTTT	-	TRBV5-1	TRBJ2-3	TRBD2
CASSWTGYNEKLFF	TGTGCCAGCAGTTGGACAGGGTATAATGAAAAACTGTTTTTT	-	TRBV27	TRBJ1-4	TRBD1